These 10 T cell receptor beta chains originate from one sample sequenced in a study of T cells after yellow fever vaccination. MiXCR, run by TCRdb on the 5' RACE reads, gives a single entry per CDR3 protein. The sample lists some 560,000 distinct CDR3 sequences; less than 20% were seen once. The specimen was PBMCs, collected more than 4 days after the first yellow fever vaccination. The receptors derive from a man aged 18 to 35 who received the YFV17D yellow fever vaccine.

The CDR3 protein is CASSQEMRRFQRAGQFF. The CDR3 bases are TGTGCCAGCAGCCAAGAAATGAGGCGGTTTCAAAGGGCAGGGCAGTTCTTC. The J gene is TRBJ2-1, the V gene TRBV3-1; D unresolved. Trimming removed 0 bases at V and 12 bases at J, with 24 bases between. This CDR3 region has 17 residues. CDR1 is LGHDT and CDR2 is YNNKEL in the germline V gene (reference sequence).

CDR3 coding DNA: TGTGCTAGTGGTTCGGCATATCGGGGGTCAGCGGATGGCTACACCTTC. Translated: CASGSAYRGSADGYTF. The J gene is TRBJ1-2, the V gene TRBV12-5; maybe TRBD1 (5 bases). Germline CDR1 is LGHNT and CDR2 is FRNRAP. This CDR3 has 16 amino acids. Between the trimmed V and J ends, which lost 4 bases and 6 bases, there was a span of 21 bases. Filled out from reference TRBV12-5 and TRBJ1-2, the complete variable domain reads DARVTQTPRHKVTEMGQEVTMRCQPILGHNTVFWYRQTMMQGLELLAYFRNRAPLDDSGMPKDRFSAEMPDATLATLKIQPSEPRDSAVYFCASGSAYRGSADGYTFGSGTRLTVV.

This clonotype was detected many times. V usage is TRBV4-2 and J usage is TRBJ2-1; TRBD2 matches at 15 bases. From germline, CDR1 is LGHNA and CDR2 YNFKEQ. V lost 2 bases, J lost 5 bases, and 4 bases stayed unmatched. This CDR3 spans 17 amino acids. DNA for the CDR3: TGTGCCAGCAGCCAACGGACTAGCGGGGGGGCCGACAATGAGCAGTTCTTC. Amino acids: CASSQRTSGGADNEQFF.

This chain uses TRBV5-4 with TRBJ1-2; D call uncertain. CDR1 and CDR2 from the germline V gene are SGHNT and YYREEE (reference sequence). Trimming took off 3 bases at V and 6 bases at J, with 18 bases between the two ends. The CDR3 has 15 residues. CDR3 nucleotides: TGTGCCAGCAGCTGGGGTGGAAGCAAGAGGGATGGCTACACCTTC. Its protein is CASSWGGSKRDGYTF.

This sequence joins TRBV20-1 and TRBJ1-5; D is possibly TRBD1 (5 bases). From germline, CDR1 is DFQATT and CDR2 SNEGSKA (reference sequence). The germline V and J ends were trimmed by 5 bases and 2 bases, with 16 bases remaining between them. This CDR3 is 15 amino acids long. The CDR3 region has the DNA TGCAGTGCTGGCGGGACCGCAGGCGGCAATCAGCCCCAGCATTTT. Translated: CSAGGTAGGNQPQHF.

The chain carries TRBV20-1 and TRBJ1-2; the match to TRBD1 covers 11 bases. After removal of 5 bases from V and 4 bases from J, the junction contained 0 bases not matched to a gene. In germline, CDR1 is DFQATT, CDR2 SNEGSKA (reference sequence). CDR3 length: 12 amino acids. The CDR3 DNA sequence: TGCAGTGCTGGGACAGGGGGCTATGGCTACACCTTC. Encoded protein: CSAGTGGYGYTF.

A few counts support this clonotype. The chain joins TRBV29-1 to TRBJ2-3, with a possible D match to TRBD2 (6 bases). Germline V lookup: CDR1 SQVTM, CDR2 ANQGSEA. V was shortened by 2 bases and J by 4 bases, with 13 bases between the two germline ends. This CDR3 contains 14 residues. The CDR3 DNA follows: TGCAGCGTTGAAAGGGCAGGGAGGTCAGATACGCAGTATTTT. This codes for CSVERAGRSDTQYF.

This clonotype appeared many times. The chain has TRBV5-1 and TRBJ2-3; D perhaps matches TRBD2 (7 bases). The CDR3 is 15 residues long. Per germline, CDR1 SGHRS and CDR2 YFSETQ. Deletions cut 5 bases from V and 5 bases from J, with 18 bases between. The CDR3 protein is CASSFVGGRQDTQYF. The CDR3 coding sequence is TGCGCCAGCAGTTTCGTGGGGGGGCGGCAAGATACGCAGTATTTT.

This clonotype turned up a few times. This chain links TRBV25-1 with TRBJ2-7, with D possibly matching TRBD1 (6 bases). The V and J ends lost 6 bases and 0 bases respectively, with 15 bases between them. Looked up from germline, CDR1 is MGHDK and CDR2 is SYGVNS. The CDR3 covers 15 residues. CDR3 region: CASSARQAISYEQYF. CDR3 in DNA: TGTGCCAGCAGCGCCAGACAGGCGATCTCCTACGAGCAGTACTTC.

This clonotype came up many times. The chain has TRBV15 and TRBJ2-5; the match to TRBD1 covers 9 bases. CDR1 and CDR2 (germline): LNHNV, YYDKDF (reference sequence). The CDR3 has 16 residues. J was trimmed by 9 bases and V by 0 bases; bases with no gene match: 11. CDR3 sequence: CATSRDKGTGFFSQYF. CDR3 coding DNA: TGTGCCACCAGCAGAGATAAAGGGACAGGGTTTTTTTCCCAGTACTTC.